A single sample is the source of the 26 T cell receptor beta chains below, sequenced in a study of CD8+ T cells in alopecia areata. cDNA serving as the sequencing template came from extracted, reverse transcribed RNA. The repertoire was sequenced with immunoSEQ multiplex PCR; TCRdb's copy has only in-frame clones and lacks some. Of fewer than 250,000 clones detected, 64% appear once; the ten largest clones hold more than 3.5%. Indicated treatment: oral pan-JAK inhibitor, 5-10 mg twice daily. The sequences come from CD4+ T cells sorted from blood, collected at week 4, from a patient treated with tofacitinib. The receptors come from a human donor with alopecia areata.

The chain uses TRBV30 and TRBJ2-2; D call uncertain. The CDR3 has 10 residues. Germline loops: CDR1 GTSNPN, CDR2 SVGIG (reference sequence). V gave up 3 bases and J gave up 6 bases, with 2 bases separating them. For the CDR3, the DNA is TGTGCCTGGAGCGCCGGGGAGCTGTTTTTT. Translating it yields CAWSAGELFF.

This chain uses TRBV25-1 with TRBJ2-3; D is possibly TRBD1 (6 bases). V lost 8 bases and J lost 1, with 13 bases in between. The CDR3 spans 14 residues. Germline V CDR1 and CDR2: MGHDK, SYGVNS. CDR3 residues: CASPPQGCTDTQYF. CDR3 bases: TGTGCCAGCCCCCCCCAGGGGTGCACAGATACGCAGTATTTT.

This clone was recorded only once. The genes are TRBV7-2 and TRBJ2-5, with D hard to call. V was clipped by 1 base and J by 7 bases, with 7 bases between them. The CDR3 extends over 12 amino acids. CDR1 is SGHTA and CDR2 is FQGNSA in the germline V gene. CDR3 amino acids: CASSLDLGTQYF. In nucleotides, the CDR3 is TGTGCCAGCAGCTTAGATCTGGGGACCCAGTACTTC.

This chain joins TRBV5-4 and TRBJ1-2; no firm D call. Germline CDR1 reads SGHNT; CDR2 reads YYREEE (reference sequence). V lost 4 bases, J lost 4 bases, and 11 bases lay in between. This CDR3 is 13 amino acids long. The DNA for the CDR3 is TGTGCCAGCAGCCCGGACGGCCCCTATGGCTACACCTTC. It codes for CASSPDGPYGYTF.

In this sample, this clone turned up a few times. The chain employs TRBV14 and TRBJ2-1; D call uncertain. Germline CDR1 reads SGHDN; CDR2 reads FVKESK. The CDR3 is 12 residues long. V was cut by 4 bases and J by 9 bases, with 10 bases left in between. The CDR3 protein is CASSRGRIEQFF. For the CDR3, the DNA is TGTGCCAGCAGCCGAGGACGGATTGAGCAGTTCTTC.

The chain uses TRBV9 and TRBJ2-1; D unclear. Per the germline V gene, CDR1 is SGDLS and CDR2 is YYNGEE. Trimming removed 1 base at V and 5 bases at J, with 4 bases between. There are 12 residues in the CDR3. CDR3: CASSVQDNEQFF. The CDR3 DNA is TGTGCCAGCAGCGTACAGGACAATGAGCAGTTCTTC.

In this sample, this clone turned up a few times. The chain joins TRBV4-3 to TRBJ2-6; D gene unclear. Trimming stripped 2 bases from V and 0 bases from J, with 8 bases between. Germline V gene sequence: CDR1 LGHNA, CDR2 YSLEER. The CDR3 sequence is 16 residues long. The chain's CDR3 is CASSQNAPSGANVLTF. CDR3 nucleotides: TGCGCCAGCAGCCAAAATGCCCCCTCTGGGGCCAACGTCCTGACTTTC.

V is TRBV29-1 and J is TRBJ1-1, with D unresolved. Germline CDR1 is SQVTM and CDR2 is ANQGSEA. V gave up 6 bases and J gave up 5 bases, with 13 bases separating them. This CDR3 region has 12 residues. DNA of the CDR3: TGCAGCGTGTTGGCGGGCGAGACTGAAGCTTTCTTT. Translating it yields CSVLAGETEAFF.

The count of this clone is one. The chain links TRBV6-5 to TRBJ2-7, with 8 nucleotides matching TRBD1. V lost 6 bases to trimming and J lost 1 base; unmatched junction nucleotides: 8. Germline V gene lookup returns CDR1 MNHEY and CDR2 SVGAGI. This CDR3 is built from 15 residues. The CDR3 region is CASRPLDRASYEQYF. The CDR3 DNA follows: TGTGCCAGCAGACCCCTGGACAGGGCATCCTACGAGCAGTACTTC.

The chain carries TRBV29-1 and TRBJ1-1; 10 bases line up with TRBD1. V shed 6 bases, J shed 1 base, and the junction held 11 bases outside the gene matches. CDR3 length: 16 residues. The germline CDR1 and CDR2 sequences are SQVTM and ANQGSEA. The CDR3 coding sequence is TGCAGCGTAGACAGGGGGCAAGGGATTGGGAACACTGAAGCTTTCTTT. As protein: CSVDRGQGIGNTEAFF.

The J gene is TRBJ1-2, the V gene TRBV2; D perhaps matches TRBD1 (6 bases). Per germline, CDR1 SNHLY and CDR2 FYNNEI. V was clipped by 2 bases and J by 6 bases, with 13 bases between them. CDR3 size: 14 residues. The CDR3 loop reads CASSEQGISDGYTF. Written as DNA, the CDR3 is TGTGCCAGCAGTGAACAGGGGATAAGCGATGGCTACACCTTC.

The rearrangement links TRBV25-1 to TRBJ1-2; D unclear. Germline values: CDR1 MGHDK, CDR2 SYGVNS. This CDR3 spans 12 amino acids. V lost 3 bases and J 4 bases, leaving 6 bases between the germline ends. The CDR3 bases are TGTGCCAGCAGTGACAGCCGCTATGGCTACACCTTC. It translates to CASSDSRYGYTF.

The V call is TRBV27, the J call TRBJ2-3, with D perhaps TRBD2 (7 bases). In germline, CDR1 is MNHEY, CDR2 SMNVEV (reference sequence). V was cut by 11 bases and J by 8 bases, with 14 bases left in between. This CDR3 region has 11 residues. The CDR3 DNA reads TGTGCCTCAAGGGGGGGAGGTACGCAGTATTTT. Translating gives CASRGGGTQYF.

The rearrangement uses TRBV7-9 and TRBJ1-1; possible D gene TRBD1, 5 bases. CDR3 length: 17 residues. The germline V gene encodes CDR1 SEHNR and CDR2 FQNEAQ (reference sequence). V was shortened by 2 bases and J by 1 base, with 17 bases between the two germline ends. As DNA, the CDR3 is TGTGCCAGCAGCTTACCTAGACAGTGGAGGGGGAACACTGAAGCTTTCTTT. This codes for CASSLPRQWRGNTEAFF.

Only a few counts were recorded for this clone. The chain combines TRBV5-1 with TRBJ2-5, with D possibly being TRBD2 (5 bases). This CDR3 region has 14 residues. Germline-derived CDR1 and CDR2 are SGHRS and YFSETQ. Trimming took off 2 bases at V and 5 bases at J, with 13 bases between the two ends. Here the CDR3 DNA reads TGCGCCAGCAGCTTTGCGGGTATCGGGGAGACCCAGTACTTC. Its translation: CASSFAGIGETQYF.

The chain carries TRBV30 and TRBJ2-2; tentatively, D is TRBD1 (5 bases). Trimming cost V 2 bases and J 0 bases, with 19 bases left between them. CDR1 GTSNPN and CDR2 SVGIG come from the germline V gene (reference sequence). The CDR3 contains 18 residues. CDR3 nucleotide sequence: TGTGCCTGGAGTTGGGGAACAGGACCTCGGACGAACACCGGGGAGCTGTTTTTT. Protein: CAWSWGTGPRTNTGELFF. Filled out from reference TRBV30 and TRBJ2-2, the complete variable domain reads SQTIHQWPATLVQPVGSPLSLECTVEGTSNPNLYWYRQAAGRGLQLLFYSVGIGQISSEVPQNLSASRPQDRQFILSSKKLLLSDSGFYLCAWSWGTGPRTNTGELFFGEGSRLTVL.

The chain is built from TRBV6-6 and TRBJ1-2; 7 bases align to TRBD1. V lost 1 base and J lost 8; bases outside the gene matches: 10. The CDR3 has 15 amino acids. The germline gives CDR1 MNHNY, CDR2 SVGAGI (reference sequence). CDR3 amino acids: CASSYLRQGAEGYTF. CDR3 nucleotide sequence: TGTGCCAGCAGTTACTTAAGACAGGGCGCAGAGGGCTACACCTTC.

This CDR3 reads CASSYSRVPGELFF. The CDR3 DNA reads TGTGCCAGCAGTTACTCGAGAGTCCCCGGGGAGCTGTTTTTT. This sequence joins TRBV6-6 and TRBJ2-2; D unresolved. V gave up 0 bases and J gave up 6 bases, with 8 bases separating them. The CDR3 is 14 residues long. The germline V gene encodes CDR1 MNHNY and CDR2 SVGAGI (reference sequence).

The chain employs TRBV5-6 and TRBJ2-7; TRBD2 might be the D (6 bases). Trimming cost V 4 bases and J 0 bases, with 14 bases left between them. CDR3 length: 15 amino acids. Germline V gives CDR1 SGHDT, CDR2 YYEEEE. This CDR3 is CASSQARGFSYEQYF. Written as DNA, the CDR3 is TGTGCCAGCAGCCAAGCGCGGGGCTTCTCCTACGAGCAGTACTTC.

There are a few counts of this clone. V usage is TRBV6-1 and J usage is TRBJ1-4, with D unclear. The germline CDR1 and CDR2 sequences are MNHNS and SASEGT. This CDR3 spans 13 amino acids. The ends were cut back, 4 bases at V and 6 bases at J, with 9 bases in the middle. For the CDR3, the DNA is TGTGCCAGCAGTGGGTCCCAGGATGAAAAACTGTTTTTT. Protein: CASSGSQDEKLFF.

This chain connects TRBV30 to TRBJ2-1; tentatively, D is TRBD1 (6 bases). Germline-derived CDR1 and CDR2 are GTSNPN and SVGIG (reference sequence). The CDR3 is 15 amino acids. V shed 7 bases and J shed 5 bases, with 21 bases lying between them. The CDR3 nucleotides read TGTGCCTCTCAGGGGCGCCGTCTCGTCAACAATGAGCAGTTCTTC. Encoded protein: CASQGRRLVNNEQFF.

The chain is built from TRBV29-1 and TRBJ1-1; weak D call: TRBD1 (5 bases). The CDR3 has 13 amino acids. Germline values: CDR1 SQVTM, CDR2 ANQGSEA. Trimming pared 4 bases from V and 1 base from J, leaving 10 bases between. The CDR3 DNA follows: TGCAGCGTTGTGCAGGGAGGGAACACTGAAGCTTTCTTT. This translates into CSVVQGGNTEAFF.

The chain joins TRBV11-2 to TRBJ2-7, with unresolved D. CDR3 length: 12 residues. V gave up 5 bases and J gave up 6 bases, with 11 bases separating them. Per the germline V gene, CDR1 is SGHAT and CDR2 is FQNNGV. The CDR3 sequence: CASSPQVGEQYF. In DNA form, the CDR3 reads TGTGCCAGCAGCCCCCAGGTGGGCGAGCAGTACTTC.

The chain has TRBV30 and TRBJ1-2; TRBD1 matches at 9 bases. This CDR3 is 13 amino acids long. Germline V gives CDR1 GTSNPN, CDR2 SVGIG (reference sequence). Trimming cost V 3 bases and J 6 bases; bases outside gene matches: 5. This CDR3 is CAWRGQGGDGYTF. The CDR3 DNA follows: TGTGCCTGGAGGGGACAGGGTGGCGATGGCTACACCTTC.

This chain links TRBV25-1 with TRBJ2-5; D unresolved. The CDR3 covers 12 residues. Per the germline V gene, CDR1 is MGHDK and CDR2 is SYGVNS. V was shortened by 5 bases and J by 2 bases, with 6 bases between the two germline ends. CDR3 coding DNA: TGTGCCAGCAGTCGGCAGCAAGAGACCCAGTACTTC. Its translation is CASSRQQETQYF.

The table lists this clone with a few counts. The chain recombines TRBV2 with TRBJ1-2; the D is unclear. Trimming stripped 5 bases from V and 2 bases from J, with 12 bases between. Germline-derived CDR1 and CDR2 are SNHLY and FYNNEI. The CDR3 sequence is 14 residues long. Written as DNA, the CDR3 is TGTGCCAGCAGTCCTTTGATCGACAACTATGGCTACACCTTC. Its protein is CASSPLIDNYGYTF.